Listed here are 20 T cell receptor beta chains from one sample, sequenced in a study of graft-versus-host responses after intestinal transplantation. Assay: immunoSEQ multiplex PCR; the TCRdb copy retains only in-frame clones and omits some. The table shows about 120,000 clones, with roughly 96% occurring only once. Antigens for these TCRs are unknown. The specimen comprised unstimulated CD8+ T cells sorted from spleen or lymph node cells, sampled before intestinal transplant. These receptors all stem from a human donor who received an intestinal transplant.

A single count supports this clone. This chain links TRBV28 with TRBJ2-7, with 10 bases that match TRBD1. The ends lost 7 bases at V and 6 bases at J; junction bases unmatched: 6. Germline V gene data show CDR1 as MDHEN and CDR2 as SYDVKM. The CDR3 has 13 amino acids. This CDR3 is CASKGTGASEQYF. CDR3 DNA sequence: TGTGCCAGCAAAGGGACAGGGGCTTCCGAGCAGTACTTC.

This chain connects TRBV6-5 to TRBJ2-7, with 7 bases that match TRBD2. This CDR3 has 13 amino acids. Germline V gene sequence: CDR1 MNHEY, CDR2 SVGAGI. V shed 8 bases, J shed 2 bases, and the junction held 6 bases outside the gene matches. The CDR3 DNA reads TGTGCCAGCGGGAGCGGGATAGCCTACGAGCAGTACTTC. Its translation is CASGSGIAYEQYF.

J is TRBJ2-3 and V is TRBV5-4, with D possibly being TRBD2 (5 bases). Trimming left V 4 bases short and J 1 base short, with 16 bases between. Germline values: CDR1 SGHNT, CDR2 YYREEE (reference sequence). The CDR3 is 16 residues long. CDR3 coding DNA: TGTGCCAGCAGCCTGGTCCGTCCAGCGGGCACAGATACGCAGTATTTT. Protein: CASSLVRPAGTDTQYF.

The chain has TRBV28 and TRBJ1-5; 8 positions match TRBD1. The germline V gene encodes CDR1 MDHEN and CDR2 SYDVKM. V dropped 6 bases and J dropped 4; count of bases not matched to a gene: 11. This CDR3 spans 16 amino acids. CDR3 amino acids: CASRAGGWTGNQPQHF. The CDR3 DNA follows: TGTGCCAGCAGAGCAGGGGGCTGGACGGGGAATCAGCCCCAGCATTTT.

In its sample, this clone was seen a few times. V is TRBV9 and J is TRBJ2-7; 7 positions match TRBD2. The CDR3 runs to 14 residues. The germline V gene encodes CDR1 SGDLS and CDR2 YYNGEE. Trimming at V came to 3 bases and at J to 10 bases, leaving 13 bases not matched to a gene. CDR3 loop: CASSGGRDSLKQYF. The CDR3 coding sequence is TGTGCCAGCAGCGGGGGGAGGGACTCACTTAAACAGTACTTC.

The V and J genes are TRBV30 and TRBJ2-7, with TRBD2 matching 13 bases. The CDR3 loop spans 17 amino acids. Trimming at V came to 4 bases and at J to 1 base, leaving 10 bases not matched to a gene. Germline CDR1 and CDR2: GTSNPN and SVGIG (reference sequence). For the CDR3, the DNA is TGTGCCTGGAATGGACTAGCGGGAGAAGACGGGTCCTACGAGCAGTACTTC. This codes for CAWNGLAGEDGSYEQYF.

This chain connects TRBV6-1 to TRBJ2-7, with 8 bases aligning to TRBD2. The CDR3 sequence is 13 residues long. V dropped 7 bases and J dropped 2; count of bases not matched to a gene: 4. From germline, CDR1 is MNHNS and CDR2 SASEGT. CDR3 nucleotides: TGTGCCAGCAATCAGCGGGAGCCCTACGAGCAGTACTTC. Translating gives CASNQREPYEQYF.

The rearrangement joins TRBV28 to TRBJ1-2, with D perhaps TRBD1 (5 bases). The CDR3 is made up of 15 amino acids. Germline V gene data show CDR1 as MDHEN and CDR2 as SYDVKM. The V gene lost 3 bases and the J gene lost 8 bases, with 19 bases spanning the gap. The CDR3 nucleotides read TGTGCCAGCAGTTTTGGGACCCTTCCTCGGCAAGGCTACACCTTC. Translated: CASSFGTLPRQGYTF.

CDR3 region: CASSLGQGGQPQHF. CDR3 sequence (DNA): TGTGCCAGCAGCTTGGGACAGGGCGGCCAGCCCCAGCATTTT. The J gene is TRBJ1-5, the V gene TRBV5-5; 7 bases map to TRBD1. CDR1 and CDR2 from the germline V gene are SGHKS and YYEKEE (reference sequence). This CDR3 comprises 14 residues. V shed 0 bases and J 7 bases; nucleotides not matched to a gene: 4.

V is TRBV30 and J is TRBJ1-4; weak D call: TRBD1 (6 bases). CDR1 and CDR2 (germline): GTSNPN, SVGIG (reference sequence). Trimming took off 7 bases at V and 4 bases at J, with 16 bases between the two ends. The CDR3 is 14 amino acids. CDR3 DNA sequence: TGTGCCTATGTTACGCAGGGGATTAATGAAAAACTGTTTTTT. Its protein product is CAYVTQGINEKLFF.

The rearrangement joins TRBV13 to TRBJ2-3; no clear D gene. Trimming pared 1 base from V and 1 base from J, leaving 6 bases between. CDR1 is PRHDT, CDR2 FYEKMQ, per germline (reference sequence). The CDR3 length is 14 residues. The CDR3: CASSLARGTDTQYF. The DNA of the CDR3 is TGTGCCAGCAGCTTAGCTCGGGGCACAGATACGCAGTATTTT.

J is TRBJ2-7 and V is TRBV5-1; 11 nucleotides align to TRBD1. The germline CDR1 and CDR2 sequences are SGHRS and YFSETQ. With 4 bases clipped from V and 2 bases from J, the junction kept 8 bases outside the gene matches. This CDR3 contains 16 residues. Here the CDR3 reads CASSPSEGQGAYEQYF. The CDR3, as DNA: TGCGCCAGCAGCCCGTCCGAGGGACAGGGGGCCTACGAGCAGTACTTC.

The CDR3 here is CASSLSGKTLNNEQFF. In nucleotides, the CDR3 is TGTGCCAGCAGCTTAAGCGGGAAAACTCTCAACAATGAGCAGTTCTTC. The chain uses TRBV13 and TRBJ2-1, with 7 bases identical to TRBD2. CDR3 length equals 16 residues. Germline loops: CDR1 PRHDT, CDR2 FYEKMQ (reference sequence). Unmatched junction bases numbered 9, after V lost 2 bases and J lost 5 bases.

V usage is TRBV18 and J usage is TRBJ2-3; D unclear. Trimming pared 4 bases from V and 2 bases from J, leaving 10 bases between. Germline CDR1 KGHSH, CDR2 LQKENI. The CDR3 totals 14 residues. CDR3 coding DNA: TGTGCCAGCTCACTGTCGAGGAACACAGATACGCAGTATTTT. Residues: CASSLSRNTDTQYF.

The V call is TRBV19, the J call TRBJ2-3, with 14 bases aligning to TRBD2. V lost 6 bases and J lost 5; bases outside the gene matches: 7. There are 16 residues in the CDR3. In germline, CDR1 is LNHDA, CDR2 SQIVND (reference sequence). The CDR3 region is CASSPGLAGDGDTQYF. The DNA of the CDR3 is TGTGCCAGTAGCCCGGGACTAGCGGGAGATGGAGATACGCAGTATTTT.

This clone has a handful of counts. This sequence joins TRBV6-4 and TRBJ2-2; D is possibly TRBD1 or TRBD2 (5 bases each). CDR3 length: 14 amino acids. V shed 1 base and J shed 3 bases, with 6 bases lying between them. CDR1 is MRHNA, CDR2 SNTAGT, per germline. Here the CDR3 reads CASSDWGHTGELFF. The CDR3 DNA reads as TGTGCCAGCAGTGACTGGGGACACACCGGGGAGCTGTTTTTT.

This chain uses TRBV28 with TRBJ2-5, with 7 bases aligning to TRBD2. CDR1 is MDHEN, CDR2 SYDVKM, per germline. This CDR3 spans 13 amino acids. V shed 5 bases and J 5 bases; nucleotides not matched to a gene: 5. The CDR3 sequence: CASSPSGGETQYF. The DNA of the CDR3 is TGTGCCAGCAGTCCTAGCGGAGGGGAGACCCAGTACTTC.

The CDR3: CASSGRGLGEQYF. The CDR3 nucleotides are TGTGCCAGCAGCGGGAGGGGGCTCGGCGAGCAGTACTTC. The V and J genes are TRBV9 and TRBJ2-7, with TRBD1 as a possible D gene (7 bases). Germline V CDR1 and CDR2: SGDLS, YYNGEE. The V gene lost 3 bases and the J gene lost 6 bases, with 13 bases spanning the gap. The CDR3 is 13 amino acids. Complete variable domain (other parts from reference TRBV9 and TRBJ2-7): DSGVTQTPKHLITATGQRVTLRCSPRSGDLSVYWYQQSLDQGLQFLIQYYNGEERAKGNILERFSAQQFPDLHSELNLSSLELGDSALYFCASSGRGLGEQYFGPGTRLTVT.

This chain joins TRBV5-1 and TRBJ2-3; the match to TRBD1 covers 9 bases. V gave up 0 bases and J gave up 6 bases; unmatched junction bases: 2. CDR1 and CDR2 (germline): SGHRS, YFSETQ. The CDR3 has 14 amino acids. The CDR3 region is CASSLGTGVDTQYF. CDR3 nucleotides: TGCGCCAGCAGCTTGGGGACAGGGGTGGATACGCAGTATTTT. Drawing the rest from reference TRBV5-1 and TRBJ2-3, the complete variable domain is KAGVTQTPRYLIKTRGQQVTLSCSPISGHRSVSWYQQTPGQGLQFLFEYFSETQRNKGNFPGRFSGRQFSNSRSEMNVSTLELGDSALYLCASSLGTGVDTQYFGPGTRLTVL.

The chain uses TRBV6-1 and TRBJ2-1; TRBD2 aligns across 14 bases. This CDR3 has 19 residues. Per germline, CDR1 MNHNS and CDR2 SASEGT. The V and J ends lost 1 base and 3 bases, in that order; junction bases with no gene match: 8. The CDR3 DNA is TGTGCCAGCAGTGAAGTGGCCCCGGGACTAGCGGGGGACTACAATGAGCAGTTCTTC. Amino acids: CASSEVAPGLAGDYNEQFF.